What follows are 21 T cell receptor beta chains derived from one specimen sequenced in a study of T cell responses to AZD1222 COVID-19 vaccine. Clones were sequenced by immunoSEQ multiplex PCR, and TCRdb holds only the in-frame ones, with some missing. The sample yields 65,000 to 95,000 clones, about 91% seen once. The source was peripheral blood, collected on day 0 of MenACWY control vaccination. These receptors were taken from an adult in good health.

The chain carries TRBV30 and TRBJ1-2, with D unclear. The CDR3 runs to 12 residues. Germline-derived CDR1 and CDR2 are GTSNPN and SVGIG (reference sequence). Trimming shortened V by 2 bases and J by 6 bases, and 10 bases separated the two germline ends. Here the CDR3 DNA reads TGTGCCTGGAGTCCTCCGGAACATGGCTACACCTTC. Translation gives CAWSPPEHGYTF.

The chain couples TRBV6-1 to TRBJ2-5; no clear D gene. The CDR3 has 14 amino acids. Trimming left V 2 bases short and J 2 bases short, with 9 bases between. Per germline, CDR1 MNHNS and CDR2 SASEGT. CDR3 sequence (DNA): TGTGCCAGCAGTGAATACACGTTGCAAGAGACCCAGTACTTC. Translating gives CASSEYTLQETQYF.

The V and J genes are TRBV5-4 and TRBJ1-2, with no clear D. V gave up 0 bases and J gave up 0 bases, with 6 bases separating them. In germline, CDR1 is SGHNT, CDR2 YYREEE (reference sequence). CDR3 size: 14 residues. The CDR3 region has the DNA TGTGCCAGCAGCTTGGCGATTTCTAACTATGGCTACACCTTC. It translates to CASSLAISNYGYTF.

The J gene is TRBJ2-7, the V gene TRBV7-2; 9 bases align to TRBD2. Germline CDR1 SGHTA, CDR2 FQGNSA. This CDR3 is 14 amino acids long. V was clipped by 6 bases and J by 4 bases; unmatched bases: 7. CDR3 sequence (DNA): TGTGCCAGCAGAATTAGCGGGAGTCTTTACGAGCAGTACTTC. Translation: CASRISGSLYEQYF.

This clone appeared a single time. The chain carries TRBV20-1 and TRBJ2-7; 10 positions agree with TRBD2. J gave up 6 bases and V 3 bases, and 14 bases lay outside the gene matches. This CDR3 contains 16 residues. Germline V gene data show CDR1 as DFQATT and CDR2 as SNEGSKA (reference sequence). The CDR3 region has the DNA TGCAGTGCTAGTGATACTAGCGGGACCTCGCGTGGCGAGCAGTACTTC. This encodes CSASDTSGTSRGEQYF.

This sequence joins TRBV7-3 and TRBJ2-7; TRBD2 matches 12 bases. Germline V gene data show CDR1 as SGHTA and CDR2 as FQGTGA. V lost 4 bases to trimming and J lost 10 bases; unmatched junction nucleotides: 8. CDR3 length equals 14 residues. This chain's CDR3 is CASSSQTSGGRQYF. The CDR3 nucleotides read TGTGCCAGCAGCTCCCAAACTAGCGGGGGGCGACAGTACTTC. The whole variable domain, remainder taken from reference TRBV7-3 and TRBJ2-7, is GAGVSQTPSNKVTEKGKYVELRCDPISGHTALYWYRQSLGQGPEFLIYFQGTGAADDSGLPNDRFFAVRPEGSVSTLKIQRTERGDSAVYLCASSSQTSGGRQYFGPGTRLTVT.

The chain carries TRBV7-6 and TRBJ2-7, with TRBD1 matching over 7 bases. The J segment lost 3 bases and the V segment lost 5 bases, leaving 19 bases of the junction unmatched. CDR1 SGHVS and CDR2 FNYEAQ come from the germline V gene. CDR3 length: 18 residues. The CDR3, as DNA: TGTGCCAGCAGCCCCCTTAGCACCTCAGGGGGTGGTGGCTACGAGCAGTACTTC. Translation gives CASSPLSTSGGGGYEQYF. The full variable domain, its missing parts supplied by reference TRBV7-6 and TRBJ2-7, is GAGVSQSPRYKVTKRGQDVALRCDPISGHVSLYWYRQALGQGPEFLTYFNYEAQQDKSGLPNDRFSAERPEGSISTLTIQRTEQRDSAMYRCASSPLSTSGGGGYEQYFGPGTRLTVT.

This chain connects TRBV3-1 (or the pseudogene TRBV3-2) to TRBJ2-7; D is unresolved. Trimming shortened V by 6 bases and J by 6 bases, and 18 bases separated the two germline ends. The CDR3 loop spans 14 amino acids. The germline V gene encodes CDR1 LGHDT and CDR2 YNNKEL (reference sequence). The CDR3 spells CASSILGLLREQYF. CDR3 coding DNA: TGTGCCAGCAGTATCCTAGGGTTACTACGCGAGCAGTACTTC.

On this clone itself: In the same sample, other DNA sequences code for this CDR3. The chain has TRBV19 and TRBJ2-3; TRBD2 matches 8 bases. The CDR3 loop spans 14 amino acids. The V gene's germline CDR1 is LNHDA and CDR2 SQIVND (reference sequence). The V gene end was trimmed by 2 bases and the J gene end by 3 bases; junction bases not matched to a gene: 1. The CDR3 nucleotides read TGTGCCAGTAGTATAACTAGCGGAACAGATACGCAGTATTTT. It specifies CASSITSGTDTQYF.

The chain recombines TRBV11-2 with TRBJ2-7; the D is unclear. Germline V CDR1 and CDR2: SGHAT, FQNNGV. Trimming took 1 base from V and 6 from J, leaving 13 bases between them. The CDR3 length is 14 residues. The CDR3 nucleotides read TGTGCCAGCAGCTTAGGTGACTCCCCTACCGAGCAGTACTTC. Protein: CASSLGDSPTEQYF.

The rearrangement joins TRBV6-6 to TRBJ2-2, with TRBD1 identical over 7 bases. Germline V gene lookup returns CDR1 MNHNY and CDR2 SVGAGI (reference sequence). The CDR3 is made up of 15 amino acids. V lost 6 bases to trimming and J lost 4 bases; unmatched junction nucleotides: 8. The CDR3 bases are TGTGCCAGCAGCCGGATGACAGGGTCCACCGGGGAGCTGTTTTTT. Its protein is CASSRMTGSTGELFF.

This chain connects TRBV19 to TRBJ2-3; 10 nucleotides line up with TRBD2. This CDR3 region has 18 residues. Germline trimming cut 7 bases from V and 5 bases from J; bases unmatched to any gene: 18. Germline V gene lookup returns CDR1 LNHDA and CDR2 SQIVND (reference sequence). CDR3 region: CASTVYRMKREGQDTQYF. DNA of the CDR3: TGTGCCAGTACCGTCTACAGAATGAAGCGGGAGGGCCAAGATACGCAGTATTTT.

This chain connects TRBV7-2 to TRBJ1-1; 7 nucleotides line up with TRBD1. V lost 4 bases, J lost 7 bases, and 12 bases stayed unmatched. This CDR3 has 15 residues. The germline CDR1 and CDR2 sequences are SGHTA and FQGNSA. The CDR3 DNA sequence: TGTGCCAGCAGCTACCTTAACAGGGGCCGCTATGAAGCTTTCTTT. It is translated as CASSYLNRGRYEAFF. Together with reference TRBV7-2 and TRBJ1-1, the CDR3 gives the full variable domain: GAGVSQSPSNKVTEKGKDVELRCDPISGHTALYWYRQSLGQGLEFLIYFQGNSAPDKSGLPSDRFSAERTGGSVSTLTIQRTQQEDSAVYLCASSYLNRGRYEAFFGQGTRLTVV.

This rearrangement joins TRBV7-3 to TRBJ2-1, with TRBD2 as a possible D gene (5 bases). Per germline, CDR1 SGHTA and CDR2 FQGTGA. This CDR3 region has 13 residues. Deletions cut 5 bases from V and 8 bases from J, with 13 bases between. CDR3 sequence (DNA): TGTGCCAGCAGCCAAACTAGGTTGGATGAGCAGTTCTTC. It specifies CASSQTRLDEQFF.

The rearrangement joins TRBV19 to TRBJ2-7; D call uncertain. Trimming removed 4 bases from V and 3 bases from J, with 16 bases in between. This CDR3 spans 15 amino acids. Germline CDR1 LNHDA, CDR2 SQIVND (reference sequence). The CDR3 is CASSTRKGTNYEQYF. The CDR3 coding sequence is TGTGCCAGTAGTACGAGGAAGGGAACTAACTACGAGCAGTACTTC.

The chain carries TRBV25-1 and TRBJ2-7; D is possibly TRBD1 (5 bases). This CDR3 is built from 14 residues. The germline gives CDR1 MGHDK, CDR2 SYGVNS. Trimming took 3 bases from V and 3 from J, leaving 12 bases between them. The DNA of the CDR3 is TGTGCCAGCAGTGACGTAGGGGTTCGCTACGAGCAGTACTTC. Its translation is CASSDVGVRYEQYF.

The chain carries TRBV30 and TRBJ1-3, with 10 bases aligning to TRBD1. Germline-derived CDR1 and CDR2 are GTSNPN and SVGIG (reference sequence). J was trimmed by 4 bases and V by 8 bases; bases with no gene match: 5. The CDR3 spans 13 residues. The CDR3 sequence: CAGDRGQGNTIYF. CDR3 coding DNA: TGTGCCGGGGACAGGGGACAAGGAAACACCATATATTTT.

V and J are TRBV5-1 and TRBJ1-6, with 7 positions matching TRBD1. Germline CDR1 is SGHRS and CDR2 is YFSETQ. The ends lost 2 bases at V and 6 bases at J; junction bases unmatched: 2. The CDR3 extends over 14 amino acids. Here the CDR3 DNA reads TGCGCCAGCAGCTTAGGACAGGTTAATTCACCCCTCCACTTT. The encoded protein is CASSLGQVNSPLHF.

This rearrangement joins TRBV19 to TRBJ2-2; D possibly uses TRBD1 or TRBD2 (5 bases each). This CDR3 has 13 residues. Germline V gene sequence: CDR1 LNHDA, CDR2 SQIVND (reference sequence). V lost 3 bases and J 7 bases, leaving 9 bases between the germline ends. DNA of the CDR3: TGTGCCAGTAGTATCGGGGCTAACGGGGAGCTGTTTTTT. Its translation: CASSIGANGELFF.

The chain employs TRBV19 and TRBJ1-5; 7 bases map to TRBD1. The trim removed 3 bases at V and 6 bases at J, leaving 5 bases unmatched. This CDR3 is 14 amino acids long. CDR1 is LNHDA and CDR2 is SQIVND in the germline V gene (reference sequence). The CDR3 sequence: CASSMSQGGQPQHF. The CDR3 DNA reads TGTGCCAGTAGTATGAGTCAGGGGGGTCAGCCCCAGCATTTT.

The rearrangement links TRBV6-2 or TRBV6-3 to TRBJ2-7; D might be TRBD1 (5 bases). From germline, CDR1 is MNHEY and CDR2 SVGEGT. The CDR3 is 13 residues long. V was shortened by 2 bases and J by 2 bases, with 7 bases between the two germline ends. CDR3 sequence reads: CASSYVGAYEQYF. In nucleotides, the CDR3 is TGTGCCAGCAGTTACGTAGGGGCCTACGAGCAGTACTTC.